This TCR beta chain was identified during a study of CD8+ T cells in alopecia areata. In each case, RNA was isolated and then reverse transcribed into cDNA as the sequencing template. Profiled with immunoSEQ multiplex PCR; TCRdb holds only in-frame clones, not every one. Here the sample spans some 110,000 clones, 55% to 65% being singletons. Looked up from germline, CDR1 is SGHAT and CDR2 is FQNNGV. The CDR3 loop spans 16 amino acids. Losses at the gene ends were 3 bases for V and 7 bases for J; bases not matched to a gene: 9. Sequencing was done on a sample of CD4+ T cells sorted from blood. The chain couples TRBV11-2 to TRBJ2-1; 10 nucleotides agree with TRBD2. The clonotype comes from a human donor in good health. The CDR3 DNA follows: TGTGCCAGCAGCTTTAACCTTCGGACTAGCGGAAATGAGCAGTTCTTC. Its protein product is CASSFNLRTSGNEQFF.